The next 20 T cell receptor beta chains were all read from a single sample in a study of T-cell memory formation after mild COVID-19. TCRdb re-called the 5' RACE reads through MiXCR, storing one row per CDR3 protein. Among about 400,000 distinct CDR3 sequences listed, about 24% were seen once. Sample: PBMCs or a T cell subset sorted from them (not recorded which). Receptors were obtained from an adult woman who had mild COVID-19 (a few samples of this study predate the infection). Cell type and time point are not known.

This clonotype occurred many times. This sequence joins TRBV3-1 and TRBJ2-5; 8 nucleotides agree with TRBD2. The J segment lost 2 bases and the V segment lost 1 base, leaving 6 bases of the junction unmatched. The CDR3 is 16 amino acids. The germline V gene has CDR1 LGHDT and CDR2 YNNKEL (reference sequence). In DNA form, the CDR3 reads TGTGCCAGCAGCCAAGGGGCCCGGGGGGGACAAGAGACCCAGTACTTC. It specifies CASSQGARGGQETQYF.

This chain uses TRBV29-1 with TRBJ1-1, with D perhaps matching TRBD1 (6 bases). V lost 4 bases and J lost 8, with 11 bases in between. The CDR3 covers 11 residues. Germline CDR1 reads SQVTM; CDR2 reads ANQGSEA. CDR3 protein: CSVGGGTEAFF. The CDR3 region has the DNA TGCAGCGTTGGGGGCGGGACAGAAGCTTTCTTT.

This clonotype was detected many times. V is TRBV9 and J is TRBJ2-3; 9 positions match TRBD2. Trimming removed 1 base from V and 2 bases from J; junction bases left unmatched: 11. Per germline, CDR1 SGDLS and CDR2 YYNGEE. CDR3 length equals 18 residues. CDR3 protein: CASSVRRAGGLNTDTQYF. The CDR3 DNA follows: TGTGCCAGCAGCGTAAGGAGAGCGGGGGGTCTAAACACAGATACGCAGTATTTT.

This clonotype has a handful of counts. This rearrangement joins TRBV5-6 to TRBJ2-5; perhaps D is TRBD1 or TRBD2 (5 bases each). Germline CDR1 SGHDT, CDR2 YYEEEE. The V end lost 4 bases, the J end lost 4 bases, and 17 bases lay between the germline ends. The length of the CDR3 is 15 residues. The CDR3 loop is CASSKPGPSRETQYF. Written as DNA, the CDR3 is TGTGCCAGCAGCAAACCAGGGCCTAGCCGAGAGACCCAGTACTTC.

This clonotype was found a few times. The V and J genes are TRBV12-3 or TRBV12-4 and TRBJ2-7; D is unclear. V was shortened by 3 bases and J by 3 bases, with 6 bases between the two germline ends. This CDR3 contains 12 residues. Written as DNA, the CDR3 is TGTGCCAGCAGTTTGGCCTTCTACGAGCAGTACTTC. This codes for CASSLAFYEQYF.

The gene calls are TRBV12-3 or TRBV12-4 and TRBJ1-1; D remains unclear. The ends were cut back, 6 bases at V and 1 base at J, with 15 bases in the middle. This CDR3 has 15 amino acids. CDR3 amino acids: CASSPNQGSNTEAFF. The CDR3, as DNA: TGTGCCAGCAGCCCTAATCAAGGCTCGAACACTGAAGCTTTCTTT.

The chain couples TRBV9 to TRBJ2-5, with D possibly being TRBD1 or TRBD2 (5 bases each). The CDR3 runs 15 residues. Germline lookup yields CDR1 SGDLS and CDR2 YYNGEE. Trimming shortened V by 4 bases and J by 2 bases, and 15 bases separated the two germline ends. CDR3: CASSSEGTWQETQYF. CDR3 sequence (DNA): TGTGCCAGCAGCTCAGAGGGGACGTGGCAAGAGACCCAGTACTTC. Looking up the rest from reference TRBV9 and TRBJ2-5 gives the full variable domain: DSGVTQTPKHLITATGQRVTLRCSPRSGDLSVYWYQQSLDQGLQFLIQYYNGEERAKGNILERFSAQQFPDLHSELNLSSLELGDSALYFCASSSEGTWQETQYFGPGTRLLVL.

The chain combines TRBV3-1 with TRBJ2-1, with 10 bases fitting TRBD2. CDR1 is LGHDT, CDR2 YNNKEL, per germline (reference sequence). This CDR3 is 15 amino acids long. V lost 1 base and J lost 5; bases outside the gene matches: 2. The DNA for the CDR3 is TGTGCCAGCAGCCAAGTCGGACTAGCGGACAATGAGCAGTTCTTC. Encoded protein: CASSQVGLADNEQFF.

This clonotype showed up just a few times. J is TRBJ2-7 and V is TRBV16; 9 bases map to TRBD1. The CDR3 covers 15 residues. V was clipped by 6 bases and J by 2 bases; unmatched bases: 8. The germline V gene has CDR1 KGHSY and CDR2 FQNENV. CDR3 residues: CASSPGTGMTYEQYF. DNA for the CDR3: TGTGCCAGCAGTCCCGGGACAGGGATGACCTACGAGCAGTACTTC.

V and J are TRBV7-3 and TRBJ2-3; 13 bases map to TRBD2. This CDR3 comprises 18 residues. Germline values: CDR1 SGHTA, CDR2 FQGTGA. After removal of 2 bases from V and 10 bases from J, the junction contained 15 bases not matched to a gene. The chain's CDR3 is CASSLAPGLAGRFGAQYF. CDR3 DNA: TGTGCCAGCAGCTTAGCCCCGGGACTAGCGGGACGCTTTGGTGCGCAGTATTTT. Together with reference TRBV7-3 and TRBJ2-3, the CDR3 gives the full variable domain: GAGVSQTPSNKVTEKGKYVELRCDPISGHTALYWYRQSLGQGPEFLIYFQGTGAADDSGLPNDRFFAVRPEGSVSTLKIQRTERGDSAVYLCASSLAPGLAGRFGAQYFGPGTRLTVL.

The chain has TRBV12-3 or TRBV12-4 and TRBJ1-5, with 8 bases fitting TRBD1. V dropped 7 bases and J dropped 6; count of bases not matched to a gene: 11. The CDR3 sequence is 15 residues long. The CDR3 protein is CASTTTGAVAQPQHF. The CDR3 DNA reads as TGTGCCAGCACCACGACAGGGGCAGTGGCTCAGCCCCAGCATTTT.

This clonotype was recorded at least ten times. The chain couples TRBV7-9 to TRBJ1-1; maybe TRBD1 (6 bases). CDR3 length equals 13 residues. Deletions cut 6 bases from V and 4 bases from J, with 12 bases between. The germline V gene encodes CDR1 SEHNR and CDR2 FQNEAQ (reference sequence). CDR3 DNA: TGTGCCAGCAGTCTACAGGGCAGCACTGAAGCTTTCTTT. It specifies CASSLQGSTEAFF.

The table lists this clonotype with a few counts. V gene TRBV20-1 combines with J gene TRBJ2-7; 9 bases fit TRBD1. The V segment lost 3 bases and the J segment 0 bases; nucleotides outside the gene matches: 3. Germline-derived CDR1 and CDR2 are DFQATT and SNEGSKA (reference sequence). The CDR3 spans 14 residues. This CDR3 reads CSARDRGVSYEQYF. The CDR3 nucleotides read TGCAGTGCTAGGGACAGGGGAGTCTCCTACGAGCAGTACTTC.

A note on this clonotype: One end of the junction does not line up with germline, which may come from a read error. The chain links TRBV7-9 to TRBJ1-2, with a tentative D call TRBD1 (5 bases). CDR1 and CDR2 from the germline V gene are SEHNR and FQNEAQ (reference sequence). The CDR3 totals 11 residues. The CDR3 DNA sequence: TGTGCCAGCAGCTCCGGAGTAGGGGATGCCTTC. Translation: CASSSGVGDAF.

This chain uses TRBV27 with TRBJ2-3, with TRBD2 matching over 8 bases. The CDR3 spans 16 residues. CDR1 and CDR2 from the germline V gene are MNHEY and SMNVEV (reference sequence). Trimming removed 4 bases from V and 5 bases from J; junction bases left unmatched: 11. The CDR3 loop reads CASSSRLAGTGDTQYF. In DNA form, the CDR3 reads TGTGCCAGCAGTTCCCGATTAGCGGGGACGGGAGATACGCAGTATTTT.

This clonotype has a count of ten or more. The rearrangement links TRBV7-2 to TRBJ2-1; the D call may be TRBD1 or TRBD2 (5 bases each). The V end was cut by 4 bases, the J end by 9 bases, with 22 bases between. The CDR3 spans 16 residues. Germline CDR1 and CDR2: SGHTA and FQGNSA. CDR3 sequence: CASSYALTGAGSEQFF. In DNA, the CDR3 is TGTGCCAGCAGCTACGCGCTAACTGGGGCTGGGAGTGAGCAGTTCTTC.

The rearrangement joins TRBV12-3 or TRBV12-4 to TRBJ2-3; TRBD1 is a possible D gene (8 bases). The CDR3 is 16 amino acids. V lost 6 bases and J lost 0, with 16 bases in between. The CDR3 protein is CASSFTGGASTDTQYF. CDR3 in DNA: TGTGCCAGCAGCTTCACAGGGGGGGCTAGCACAGATACGCAGTATTTT.

This clonotype is a singleton in its sample. The V call is TRBV7-2, the J call TRBJ2-5; no clear D gene. The CDR3 sequence is 14 residues long. In germline, CDR1 is SGHTA, CDR2 FQGNSA. The ends were cut back, 0 bases at V and 5 bases at J, with 10 bases in the middle. Here the CDR3 DNA reads TGTGCCAGCAGCTTAGCGGGAATGGGGGAGACCCAGTACTTC. Translation gives CASSLAGMGETQYF.

This clonotype was counted between two and nine times. This rearrangement joins TRBV14 to TRBJ2-2; D ambiguous. This CDR3 spans 14 amino acids. V was clipped by 4 bases and J by 7 bases, with 13 bases between them. Germline V CDR1 and CDR2: SGHDN, FVKESK. DNA for the CDR3: TGTGCCAGCAGCCCTTCGTACGATAGCGGGGAGCTGTTTTTT. It specifies CASSPSYDSGELFF.

This clonotype has just a few counts. The chain combines TRBV3-1 with TRBJ2-3, with no clear D. In germline, CDR1 is LGHDT, CDR2 YNNKEL (reference sequence). With 4 bases removed from V and 3 bases from J, the gap between germline ends came to 5 bases. This CDR3 region has 12 residues. CDR3 amino acids: CASSLMTDTQYF. CDR3 bases: TGTGCCAGCAGCCTTATGACAGATACGCAGTATTTT.